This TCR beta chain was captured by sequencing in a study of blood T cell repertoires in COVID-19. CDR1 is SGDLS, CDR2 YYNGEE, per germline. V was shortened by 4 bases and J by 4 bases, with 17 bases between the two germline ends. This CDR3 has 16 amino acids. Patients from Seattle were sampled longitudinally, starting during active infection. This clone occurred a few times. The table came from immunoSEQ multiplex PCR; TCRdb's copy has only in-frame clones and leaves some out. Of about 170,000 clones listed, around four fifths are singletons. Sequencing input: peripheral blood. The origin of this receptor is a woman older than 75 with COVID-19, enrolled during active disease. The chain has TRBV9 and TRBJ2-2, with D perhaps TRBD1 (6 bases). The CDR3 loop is CASSLHPQGGTGELFF. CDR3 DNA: TGTGCCAGCAGCTTACACCCACAGGGTGGCACCGGGGAGCTGTTTTTT. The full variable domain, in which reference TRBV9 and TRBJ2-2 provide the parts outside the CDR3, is DSGVTQTPKHLITATGQRVTLRCSPRSGDLSVYWYQQSLDQGLQFLIQYYNGEERAKGNILERFSAQQFPDLHSELNLSSLELGDSALYFCASSLHPQGGTGELFFGEGSRLTVL.